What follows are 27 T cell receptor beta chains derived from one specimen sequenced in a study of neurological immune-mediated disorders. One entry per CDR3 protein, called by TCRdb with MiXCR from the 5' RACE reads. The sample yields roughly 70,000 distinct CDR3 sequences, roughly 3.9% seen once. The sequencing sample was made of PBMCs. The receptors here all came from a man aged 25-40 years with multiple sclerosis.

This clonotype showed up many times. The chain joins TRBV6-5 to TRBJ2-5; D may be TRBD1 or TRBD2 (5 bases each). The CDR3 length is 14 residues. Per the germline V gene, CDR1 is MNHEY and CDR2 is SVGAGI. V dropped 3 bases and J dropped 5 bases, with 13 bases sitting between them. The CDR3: CASSYPGTGETQYF. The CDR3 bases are TGTGCCAGCAGTTATCCTGGGACGGGGGAGACCCAGTACTTC.

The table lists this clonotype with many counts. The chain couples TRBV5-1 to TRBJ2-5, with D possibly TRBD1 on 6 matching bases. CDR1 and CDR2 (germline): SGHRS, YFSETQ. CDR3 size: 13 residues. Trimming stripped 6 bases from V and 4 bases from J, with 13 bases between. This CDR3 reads CASTGEQRETQYF. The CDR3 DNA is TGCGCCAGCACAGGGGAACAACGAGAGACCCAGTACTTC.

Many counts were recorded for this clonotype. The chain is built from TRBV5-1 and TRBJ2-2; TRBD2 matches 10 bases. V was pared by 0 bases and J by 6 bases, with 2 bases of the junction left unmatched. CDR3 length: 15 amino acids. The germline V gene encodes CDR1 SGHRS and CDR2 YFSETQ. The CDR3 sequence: CASSLERGGAGELFF. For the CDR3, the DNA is TGCGCCAGCAGCTTGGAGCGGGGGGGCGCCGGGGAGCTGTTTTTT.

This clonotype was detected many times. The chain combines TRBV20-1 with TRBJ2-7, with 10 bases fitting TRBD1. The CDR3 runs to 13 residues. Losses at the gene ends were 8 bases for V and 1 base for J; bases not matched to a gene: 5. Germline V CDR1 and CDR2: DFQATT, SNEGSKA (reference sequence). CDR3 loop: CSFGTGDSYEQYF. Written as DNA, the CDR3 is TGCAGTTTCGGGACAGGGGATTCCTACGAGCAGTACTTC.

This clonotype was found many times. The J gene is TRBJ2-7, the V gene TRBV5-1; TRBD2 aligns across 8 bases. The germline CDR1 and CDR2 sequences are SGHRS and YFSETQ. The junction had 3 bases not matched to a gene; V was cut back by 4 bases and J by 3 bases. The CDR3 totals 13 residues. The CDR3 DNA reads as TGCGCCAGCAGCGCTACTAGCGGCTACGAGCAGTACTTC. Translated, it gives CASSATSGYEQYF.

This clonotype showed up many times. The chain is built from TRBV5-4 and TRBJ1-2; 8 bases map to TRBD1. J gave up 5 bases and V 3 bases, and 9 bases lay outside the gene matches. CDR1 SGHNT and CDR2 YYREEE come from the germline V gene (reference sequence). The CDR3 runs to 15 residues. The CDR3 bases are TGTGCCAGCAGCTCCTACACAGGGGGACGGTATGGCTACACCTTC. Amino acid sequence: CASSSYTGGRYGYTF.

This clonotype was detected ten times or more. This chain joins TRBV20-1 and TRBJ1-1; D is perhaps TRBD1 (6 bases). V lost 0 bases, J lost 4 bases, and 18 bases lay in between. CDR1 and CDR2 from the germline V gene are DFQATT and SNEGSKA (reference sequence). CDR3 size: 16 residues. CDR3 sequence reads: CSARDARGGRSTEAFF. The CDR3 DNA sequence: TGCAGTGCTAGAGATGCCCGGGGGGGCAGGTCCACTGAAGCTTTCTTT.

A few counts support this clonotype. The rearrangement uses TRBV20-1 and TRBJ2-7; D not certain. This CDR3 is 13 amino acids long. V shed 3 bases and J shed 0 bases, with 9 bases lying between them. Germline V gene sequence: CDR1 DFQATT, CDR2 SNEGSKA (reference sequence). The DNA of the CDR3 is TGCAGTGCTAGTAATCCAGACTCCTACGAGCAGTACTTC. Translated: CSASNPDSYEQYF.

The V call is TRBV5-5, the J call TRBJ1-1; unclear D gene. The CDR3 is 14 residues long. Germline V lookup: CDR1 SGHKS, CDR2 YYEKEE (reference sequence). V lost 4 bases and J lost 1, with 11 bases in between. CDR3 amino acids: CASSPGTGNTEAFF. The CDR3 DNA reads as TGTGCCAGCAGCCCTGGAACGGGGAACACTGAAGCTTTCTTT.

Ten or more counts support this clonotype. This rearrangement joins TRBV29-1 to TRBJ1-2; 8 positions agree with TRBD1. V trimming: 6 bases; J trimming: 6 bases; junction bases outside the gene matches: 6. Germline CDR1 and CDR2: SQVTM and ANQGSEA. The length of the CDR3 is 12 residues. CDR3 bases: TGCAGCGTGGATGGACAGGGTAATGGCTACACCTTC. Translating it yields CSVDGQGNGYTF.

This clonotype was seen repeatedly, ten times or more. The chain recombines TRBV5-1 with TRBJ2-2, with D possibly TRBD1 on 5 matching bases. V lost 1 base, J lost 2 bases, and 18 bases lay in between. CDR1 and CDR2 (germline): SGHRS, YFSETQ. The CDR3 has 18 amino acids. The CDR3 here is CASSLPQGHPVNTGELFF. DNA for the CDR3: TGCGCCAGCAGCTTGCCCCAGGGCCACCCCGTTAACACCGGGGAGCTGTTTTTT.

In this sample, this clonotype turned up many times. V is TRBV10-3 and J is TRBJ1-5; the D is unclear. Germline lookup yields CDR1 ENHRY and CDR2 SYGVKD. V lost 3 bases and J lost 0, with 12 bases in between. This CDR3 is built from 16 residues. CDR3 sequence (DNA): TGTGCCATCAGTGAAGTTGCCGGGGTTAGCAATCAGCCCCAGCATTTT. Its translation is CAISEVAGVSNQPQHF.

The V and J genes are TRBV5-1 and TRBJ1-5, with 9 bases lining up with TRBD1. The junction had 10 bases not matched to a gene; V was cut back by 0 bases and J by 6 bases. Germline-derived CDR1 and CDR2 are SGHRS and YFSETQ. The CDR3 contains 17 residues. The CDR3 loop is CASSLGPTGGGSQPQHF. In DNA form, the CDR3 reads TGCGCCAGCAGCTTGGGCCCCACAGGGGGCGGGAGTCAGCCCCAGCATTTT.

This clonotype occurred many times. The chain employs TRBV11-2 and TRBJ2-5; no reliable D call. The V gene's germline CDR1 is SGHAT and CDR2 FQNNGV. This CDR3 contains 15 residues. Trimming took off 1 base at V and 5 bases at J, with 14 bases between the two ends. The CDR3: CASSLAGRAWETQYF. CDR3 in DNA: TGTGCCAGCAGCTTAGCCGGGCGTGCTTGGGAGACCCAGTACTTC.

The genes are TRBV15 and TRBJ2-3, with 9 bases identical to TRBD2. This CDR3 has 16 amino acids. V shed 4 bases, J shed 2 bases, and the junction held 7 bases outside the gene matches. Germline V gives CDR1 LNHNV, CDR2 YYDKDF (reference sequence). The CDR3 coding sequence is TGTGCCACCAGCATTGGGGAGCGGGGGGTCACAGATACGCAGTATTTT. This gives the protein CATSIGERGVTDTQYF. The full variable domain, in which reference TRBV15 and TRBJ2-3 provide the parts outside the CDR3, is DAMVIQNPRYQVTQFGKPVTLSCSQTLNHNVMYWYQQKSSQAPKLLFHYYDKDFNNEADTPDNFQSRRPNTSFCFLDIRSPGLGDTAMYLCATSIGERGVTDTQYFGPGTRLTVL.

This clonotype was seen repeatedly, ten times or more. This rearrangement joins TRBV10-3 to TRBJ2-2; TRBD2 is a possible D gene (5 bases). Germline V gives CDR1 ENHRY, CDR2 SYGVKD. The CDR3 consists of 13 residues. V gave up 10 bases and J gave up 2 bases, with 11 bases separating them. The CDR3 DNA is TGTGCCACCCGGACTCCAAACACCGGGGAGCTGTTTTTT. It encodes CATRTPNTGELFF.

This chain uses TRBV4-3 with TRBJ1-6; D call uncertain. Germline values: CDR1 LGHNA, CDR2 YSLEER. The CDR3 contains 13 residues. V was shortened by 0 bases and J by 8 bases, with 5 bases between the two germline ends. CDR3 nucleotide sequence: TGCGCCAGCAGCCAAGACCCGGATTCACCCCTCCACTTT. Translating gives CASSQDPDSPLHF.

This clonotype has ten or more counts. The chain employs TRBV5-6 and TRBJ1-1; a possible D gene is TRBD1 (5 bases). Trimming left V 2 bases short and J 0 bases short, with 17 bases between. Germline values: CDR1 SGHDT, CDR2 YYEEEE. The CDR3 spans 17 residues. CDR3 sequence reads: CASSFEQAPLLNTEAFF. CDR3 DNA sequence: TGTGCCAGCAGCTTTGAACAGGCGCCCCTATTGAACACTGAAGCTTTCTTT.

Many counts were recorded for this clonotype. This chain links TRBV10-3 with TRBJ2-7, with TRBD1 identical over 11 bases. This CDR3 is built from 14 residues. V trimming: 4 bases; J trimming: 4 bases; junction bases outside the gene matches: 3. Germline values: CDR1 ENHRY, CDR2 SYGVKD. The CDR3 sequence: CAISGTGGSYEQYF. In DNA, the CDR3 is TGTGCCATCAGTGGGACAGGGGGCTCATACGAGCAGTACTTC.

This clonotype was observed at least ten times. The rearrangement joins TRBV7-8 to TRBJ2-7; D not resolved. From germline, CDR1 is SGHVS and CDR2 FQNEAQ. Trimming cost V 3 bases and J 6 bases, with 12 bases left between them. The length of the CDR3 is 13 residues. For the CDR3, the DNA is TGTGCCAGCAGCTTCGGACCTAGAACCGAGCAGTACTTC. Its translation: CASSFGPRTEQYF.

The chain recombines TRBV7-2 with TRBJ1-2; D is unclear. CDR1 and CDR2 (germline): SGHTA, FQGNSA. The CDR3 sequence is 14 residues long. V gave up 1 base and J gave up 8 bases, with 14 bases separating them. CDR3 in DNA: TGTGCCAGCAGCTTAGTCTACGGAAAGGGCGGCTACACCTTC. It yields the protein CASSLVYGKGGYTF. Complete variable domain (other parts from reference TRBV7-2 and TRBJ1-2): GAGVSQSPSNKVTEKGKDVELRCDPISGHTALYWYRQSLGQGLEFLIYFQGNSAPDKSGLPSDRFSAERTGGSVSTLTIQRTQQEDSAVYLCASSLVYGKGGYTFGSGTRLTVV.

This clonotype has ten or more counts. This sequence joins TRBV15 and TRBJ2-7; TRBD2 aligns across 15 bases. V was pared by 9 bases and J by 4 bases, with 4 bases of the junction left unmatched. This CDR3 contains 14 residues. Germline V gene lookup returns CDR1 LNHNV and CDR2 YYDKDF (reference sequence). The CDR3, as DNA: TGTGCCACGGGACTAGCGGGGGGCTTTTACGAGCAGTACTTC. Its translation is CATGLAGGFYEQYF.

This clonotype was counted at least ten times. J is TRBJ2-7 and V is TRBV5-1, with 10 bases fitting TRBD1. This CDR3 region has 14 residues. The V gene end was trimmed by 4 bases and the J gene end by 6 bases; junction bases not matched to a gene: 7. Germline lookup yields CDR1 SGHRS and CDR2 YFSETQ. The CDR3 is CASSGGQGSGEQYF. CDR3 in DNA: TGCGCCAGCAGCGGGGGACAGGGGAGCGGCGAGCAGTACTTC.

Written as DNA, the CDR3 is TGTGCCAGCAGCATCCGACAGGGAGGAGAGCAGTACTTC. Amino acids: CASSIRQGGEQYF. This chain joins TRBV21-1 and TRBJ2-7; the table's TRBD1 call for D was not verified on the DNA. TRBV21-1 is given as a pseudogene. The CDR3 length is 13 residues.

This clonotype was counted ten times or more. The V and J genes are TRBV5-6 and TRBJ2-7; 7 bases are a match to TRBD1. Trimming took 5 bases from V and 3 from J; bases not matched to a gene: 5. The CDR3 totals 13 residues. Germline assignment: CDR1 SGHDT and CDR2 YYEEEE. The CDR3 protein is CASRPGQSYEQYF. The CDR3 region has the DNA TGTGCCAGCAGACCGGGACAGAGCTACGAGCAGTACTTC.

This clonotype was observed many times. CDR3 in amino acids: CASREREGTEAFF. CDR3 nucleotide sequence: TGCGCCAGCAGAGAGAGAGAAGGCACTGAAGCTTTCTTT. The V and J genes are TRBV10-2 and TRBJ1-1; D not resolved. Trimming shortened V by 6 bases and J by 4 bases, and 12 bases separated the two germline ends. CDR1 is WSHSY and CDR2 is SAAADI in the germline V gene. The CDR3 is 13 residues long.

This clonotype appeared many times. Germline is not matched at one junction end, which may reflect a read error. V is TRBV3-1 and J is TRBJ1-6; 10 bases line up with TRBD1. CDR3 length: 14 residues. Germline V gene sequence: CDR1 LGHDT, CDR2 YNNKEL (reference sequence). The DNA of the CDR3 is TGTGCCAGCAGCCAAGGGGACAGGGGATCACCCCTCAACTTT. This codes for CASSQGDRGSPLNF.